This T cell receptor beta chain was profiled in a study of blood T cell repertoires in COVID-19. About the study: Sources were T cells, B-cell-depleted T cells, or PBMCs; the material itself was cDNA or gDNA.

Sequenced by immunoSEQ multiplex PCR; TCRdb stores in-frame clones only, minus some. Of around 68,000 clones detected, 89% appear once; the ten largest clones hold about 7.4%. This CDR3 region has 14 residues. From germline, CDR1 is MNHEY and CDR2 SVGAGI. V lost 5 bases, J lost 8 bases, and 18 bases lay in between. The chain carries TRBV6-5 and TRBJ1-2; no firm D call. This clonotype was sampled from a man in his fifties with active COVID-19. The specimen was peripheral blood. CDR3 sequence reads: CASSPYSPGTGYTF. The CDR3 DNA is TGTGCCAGCAGTCCCTACAGTCCCGGTACCGGCTACACCTTC.